A selection of T cell receptor beta chains follows, all from one sample in a study of blood T cells in healthy people across ages. From the 5' RACE reads, TCRdb called clonotypes with MiXCR, one entry per CDR3 protein. The sample lists hundreds of thousands of distinct CDR3 sequences, 40% to 65% occurring once. Source material: blood. Receptors originate from a man older than 75 in good health. Each CDR3 is given with its conserved first and last residue.

CDR3 | J | V
CASSDSGRASYEQYF | TRBJ2-7 | TRBV7-9
CASSYQSLSGADVLTF | TRBJ2-6 | TRBV7-9
CSADRGLQETQYF | TRBJ2-5 | TRBV20-1
CASSARTGMGGNIQYF | TRBJ2-4 | TRBV9
CAISDGVEFSGSRYEQYF | TRBJ2-7 | TRBV10-3
CASSLASGSNYEQYF | TRBJ2-7 | TRBV12-3/TRBV12-4
CASSPGGLAGNNEQFF | TRBJ2-1 | TRBV7-9
CASSQGTSGRASSYEQYF | TRBJ2-7 | TRBV4-1
CASSNPGLAGVKEQFF | TRBJ2-1 | TRBV5-1
CASNGGPSYEQYF | NA | TRBV6-6
CASSFTAYGYTF | TRBJ1-2 | TRBV7-9
CASSQDLRSYEQYF | TRBJ2-7 | TRBV14
CAWSVQLGRYGYTF | TRBJ1-2 | TRBV30
CASSPVAGGFSYEQYF | TRBJ2-7 | TRBV6-1
CASSPGTRIYEQYF | NA | TRBV14
CASSLESWGLYQYF | TRBJ2-5 | TRBV3-1
CSVEDSGLAGDFNEQFF | TRBJ2-1 | TRBV29-1
CASSPTGGNYEQYF | TRBJ2-7 | TRBV5-1